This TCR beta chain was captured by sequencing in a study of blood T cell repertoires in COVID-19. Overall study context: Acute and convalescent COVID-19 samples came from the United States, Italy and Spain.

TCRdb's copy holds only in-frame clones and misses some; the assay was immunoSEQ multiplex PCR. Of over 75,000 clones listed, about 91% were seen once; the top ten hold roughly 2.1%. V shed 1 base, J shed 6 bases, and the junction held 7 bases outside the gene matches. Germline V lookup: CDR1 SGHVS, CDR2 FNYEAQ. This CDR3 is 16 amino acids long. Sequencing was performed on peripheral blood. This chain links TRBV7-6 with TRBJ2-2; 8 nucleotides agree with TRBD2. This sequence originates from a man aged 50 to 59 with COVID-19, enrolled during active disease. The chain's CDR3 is CASSLVSGGFAGELFF. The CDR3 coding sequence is TGTGCCAGCAGCTTAGTCTCGGGGGGGTTCGCCGGGGAGCTGTTTTTT.